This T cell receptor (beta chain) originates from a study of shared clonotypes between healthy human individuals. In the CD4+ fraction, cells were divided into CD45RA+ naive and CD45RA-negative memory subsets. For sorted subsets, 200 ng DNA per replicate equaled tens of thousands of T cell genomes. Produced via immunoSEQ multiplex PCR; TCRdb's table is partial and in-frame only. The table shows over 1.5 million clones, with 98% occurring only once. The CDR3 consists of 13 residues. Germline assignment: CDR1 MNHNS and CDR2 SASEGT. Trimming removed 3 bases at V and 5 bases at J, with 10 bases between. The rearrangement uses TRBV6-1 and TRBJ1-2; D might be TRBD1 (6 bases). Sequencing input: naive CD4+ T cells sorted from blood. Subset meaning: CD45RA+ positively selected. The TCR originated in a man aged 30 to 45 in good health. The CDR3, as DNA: TGTGCCAGCAGTGAGCCAGGGGCTTATGGCTACACCTTC. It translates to CASSEPGAYGYTF.